One T cell receptor (beta chain) is described in this entry. The source of the sample is a study of T cells after somatic rescue of genetic block. Assay used: immunoSEQ multiplex PCR; TCRdb lists only in-frame clones, some missing. The sample lists around 64,000 clones, 90% to 95% occurring once. Germline lookup yields CDR1 MDHEN and CDR2 SYDVKM. The V gene lost 6 bases and the J gene lost 2 bases, with 17 bases spanning the gap. The CDR3 has 17 amino acids. The sequenced material came from peripheral blood mononuclear cells (PBMCs). The receptor comes from a man between 40 and 49 years old. The genes are TRBV28 and TRBJ2-6, with D perhaps assigned TRBD1 or TRBD2 (5 bases each). The CDR3 protein is CASSQPGVGAGANVLTF. For the CDR3, the DNA is TGTGCCAGCAGCCAGCCTGGGGTGGGGGCTGGGGCCAACGTCCTGACTTTC. Full variable domain (remainder filled in from reference TRBV28 and TRBJ2-6): DVKVTQSSRYLVKRTGEKVFLECVQDMDHENMFWYRQDPGLGLRLIYFSYDVKMKEKGDIPEGYSVSREKKERFSLILESASTNQTSMYLCASSQPGVGAGANVLTFGAGSRLTVL.